The sequence of this T cell receptor (beta chain) was determined in a study of siplizumab effects on memory and regulatory T cells (dated by TCRdb to about 2019). Regarding the complete study: Across several responder-stimulator pairs, mixed lymphocyte reactions were run as pairs, roughly 1 with siplizumab at roughly 0.93 ug/mL and roughly 1 without drug. The study looked at the effect of siplizumab, an anti-CD2 antibody, on alloreactive T-cell subsets in allogeneic mixed lymphocyte reactions made from human PBMCs.

From its cysteine to its phenylalanine, the CDR3 spans 15 amino acids. The read is trimmed to its CDR3 DNA, 45 bases read in frame from base 1. The germline V gene encodes CDR1 SEHNR and CDR2 FQNEAQ (reference sequence). Study-wide findings and limitations: Roughly 80-95% of proliferating CD4+ or CD8+ clones could not be assigned a naive or memory phenotype. Unstimulated naive T cells appeared more diverse than memory T cells, and naive cells seemed to contribute substantially to the alloresponse. The cumulative frequency of alloreactive sequences traceable to unstimulated CD4+ memory T cells was significantly reduced by siplizumab. Because sequences below about 10^-5 frequency were poorly captured, only a minor fraction of alloreactive clones could be mapped to unstimulated subsets. Among mappable alloreactive CD4+ clones, an average Treg-derived fraction of over 60% was observed with siplizumab, compared with roughly 27% in control reactions. The suppressive function of proliferating Tregs from siplizumab cultures was not functionally confirmed.

For around six days, cells in the mixed lymphocyte reaction were kept in coculture at 37 degrees C. After responder PBMCs were labelled with CFSE and stimulator PBMCs with Violet Dye, the two populations were combined at a 1:1 ratio. Sorted unstimulated T cells and proliferating T cells recovered from mixed lymphocyte reactions underwent TCRbeta CDR3 sequencing. Fresh whole blood from ten HLA-typed healthy donors served as the source for isolating PBMCs. For TCR sequencing, responder T cells that had proliferated and were CFSE-low were FACS-sorted once the mixed lymphocyte reaction was over. The protocol used for the library was the immunoSEQ multiplex PCR assay. Approximately 10^5 TCR templates per sample were assayed on the deep sequencing platform. Genomic DNA extracted from sorted T cells was the material used for TCRbeta CDR3 sequencing. In the paper's pipeline: The R programming language was used for clonal analysis of the TCRbeta CDR3 data. Alloreactive CD4+ and CD8+ clones were defined by comparing unstimulated samples with post-reaction CFSE-low samples. Alloreactive CD4+ clones were assigned to regulatory or non-regulatory origin by matching sequences to sorted unstimulated Treg and non-Treg repertoires. The table was pulled from immuneACCESS by TCRdb, which kept in-frame rearrangements only. Such tables lose some clones; where checked, under half of the loss comes from unresolved V genes, and the rest has no known cause. For V, J and clone size, that table is used; D and trimming come from the DNA. The sample contains around 18,000 clones, over 45% of them found a single time. The top ten hold approximately 4.9% of the sample.

A remark on this clone: Its antigen is currently not known. One junction end disagrees with the germline gene, perhaps due to a read error.

The clonotype originates from a human donor in good health; the cells came from an allogeneic mixed lymphocyte reaction. The sample comprised CFSE-low (dividing) CD4+ T cells sorted from an allogeneic mixed lymphocyte reaction. This sequence uses TRBV7-9 and TRBJ2-7, with the D gene call left open. The DNA reads TGTACCAGCAGCTTCTATCAGGCCACATCCTACGAGCAGTACTTC. Protein translation: CTSSFYQATSYEQYF. The entire variable domain, with the stretches around the CDR3 drawn from the reference TRBV7-9 and TRBJ2-7 proteins, is DTGVSQNPRHKITKRGQNVTFRCDPISEHNRLYWYRQTLGQGPEFLTYFQNEAQLEKSRLLSDRFSAERPKGSFSTLEIQRTEQGDSAMYLCTSSFYQATSYEQYFGPGTRLTVT.